The 13 T cell receptor beta chains below were found in one sample sequenced in a study of cytomegalovirus exposure and HLA in healthy donors. The PCR was carried out with 60 Vbeta primers and 13 Jbeta primers. The protocol was immunoSEQ multiplex PCR, while the TCRdb copy is restricted to in-frame clones and leaves out a portion. The sample holds under 200,000 clones, over 60% seen once. The sequencing sample was made of PBMCs. These TCRs come from a woman in her twenties or thirties in good health and CMV-seronegative.

This clone came up a few times. The V call is TRBV28, the J call TRBJ1-5; 7 positions agree with TRBD1. The CDR3 contains 19 residues. CDR1 and CDR2 (germline): MDHEN, SYDVKM. With 6 bases clipped from V and 0 bases from J, the junction kept 17 bases outside the gene matches. Here the CDR3 DNA reads TGTGCCAGCAGCGGATCCGGGACAGAAGAAATTTATAGCAATCAGCCCCAGCATTTT. Protein: CASSGSGTEEIYSNQPQHF.

The V call is TRBV5-1, the J call TRBJ2-7; 9 positions match TRBD1. CDR1 and CDR2 (germline): SGHRS, YFSETQ. The V and J ends lost 2 bases and 2 bases, in that order; junction bases with no gene match: 8. There are 16 residues in the CDR3. The CDR3 DNA is TGCGCCAGCAGCTTAAATAAGGACAGGGGTACCTACGAGCAGTACTTC. This sequence encodes CASSLNKDRGTYEQYF.

CDR3 residues: CASSSQTSGYEQYF. The CDR3 region has the DNA TGTGCCAGCAGCTCGCAAACTAGCGGTTACGAGCAGTACTTC. The chain is built from TRBV7-2 and TRBJ2-7, with 8 bases matching TRBD2. V lost 4 bases, J lost 4 bases, and 6 bases stayed unmatched. Germline V lookup: CDR1 SGHTA, CDR2 FQGNSA. The CDR3 length is 14 residues.

J is TRBJ1-2 and V is TRBV28; no clear D. CDR3 size: 13 residues. Trimming took 3 bases from V and 2 from J, leaving 7 bases between them. Germline CDR1 is MDHEN and CDR2 is SYDVKM. CDR3 nucleotide sequence: TGTGCCAGCAGTTTGTTCAGAAACTATGGCTACACCTTC. It translates to CASSLFRNYGYTF.

The chain combines TRBV23-1 with TRBJ2-5; 12 bases agree with TRBD2. TRBV23-1 is designated an ORF whose function remains uncertain. V was clipped by 6 bases and J by 0 bases; unmatched bases: 5. The CDR3 length is 16 residues. CDR3 residues: CASRIRTSGDQETQYF. The CDR3 DNA reads as TGCGCCAGCAGGATACGGACTAGCGGGGACCAAGAGACCCAGTACTTC.

Concerning this clone itself: In the same sample, other DNA sequences code for this CDR3. The CDR3 here is CASSLGQGQETQYF. The CDR3 bases are TGTGCCAGCAGCTTAGGACAGGGTCAAGAGACCCAGTACTTC. The chain joins TRBV7-3 to TRBJ2-5, with 8 nucleotides matching TRBD1. Trimming took 2 bases from V and 2 from J; bases not matched to a gene: 1. Germline V gives CDR1 SGHTA, CDR2 FQGTGA. The CDR3 loop spans 14 amino acids.

This clone was counted between two and nine times. The chain employs TRBV7-2 and TRBJ2-5; TRBD1 agrees at 11 bases. The CDR3 has 16 amino acids. V was pared by 4 bases and J by 6 bases, with 10 bases of the junction left unmatched. Germline V gene lookup returns CDR1 SGHTA and CDR2 FQGNSA. For the CDR3, the DNA is TGTGCCAGCAGCTCTAGAGGACAGGGGGCGGGACAGACCCAGTACTTC. Translation gives CASSSRGQGAGQTQYF.

The chain employs TRBV10-3 and TRBJ2-5; D may be TRBD1 (6 bases). Trimming left V 6 bases short and J 4 bases short, with 12 bases between. The CDR3 runs to 13 residues. The V gene's germline CDR1 is ENHRY and CDR2 SYGVKD. This CDR3 reads CAIRGQGLETQYF. As DNA, the CDR3 is TGTGCCATCAGGGGGCAGGGGCTAGAGACCCAGTACTTC.

This clone was seen only once. The chain combines TRBV10-3 with TRBJ1-6; 8 bases line up with TRBD1. The CDR3 spans 13 residues. After removal of 11 bases from V and 6 bases from J, the junction contained 6 bases not matched to a gene. CDR1 ENHRY and CDR2 SYGVKD come from the germline V gene. CDR3 coding DNA: TGTGCCGGGGGACAGGACCGTAATTCACCCCTCCACTTT. This gives the protein CAGGQDRNSPLHF.

The gene calls are TRBV28 and TRBJ1-2; the D gene is possibly TRBD1 (5 bases). V lost 5 bases and J 4 bases, leaving 14 bases between the germline ends. From germline, CDR1 is MDHEN and CDR2 SYDVKM. CDR3 size: 14 residues. CDR3 in DNA: TGTGCCAGCAGTGTCGGCCAGGGCTCCTATGGCTACACCTTC. This translates into CASSVGQGSYGYTF.

V is TRBV30 and J is TRBJ1-6, with 7 bases matching TRBD1. CDR3 size: 14 residues. V shed 5 bases and J 6 bases; nucleotides not matched to a gene: 7. Germline lookup yields CDR1 GTSNPN and CDR2 SVGIG (reference sequence). In nucleotides, the CDR3 is TGTGCCTGGGGTGCGGGACAGATTAATTCACCCCTCCACTTT. It yields the protein CAWGAGQINSPLHF.

In this sample, this clone turned up a few times. The chain uses TRBV6-6 and TRBJ2-2; 7 nucleotides match TRBD2. Germline V lookup: CDR1 MNHNY, CDR2 SVGAGI (reference sequence). The CDR3 consists of 14 residues. V was clipped by 7 bases and J by 4 bases; unmatched bases: 6. Here the CDR3 DNA reads TGTGCCAGCATTGGCAGGGAGGGCACCGGGGAGCTGTTTTTT. Translation gives CASIGREGTGELFF.

V gene TRBV4-3 combines with J gene TRBJ1-6; tentatively, D is TRBD1 (6 bases). The CDR3 runs to 14 residues. The germline V and J ends were trimmed by 4 bases and 9 bases, with 13 bases remaining between them. Germline lookup yields CDR1 LGHNA and CDR2 YSLEER. This chain's CDR3 is CASSLTGTSSPLHF. The CDR3 DNA is TGCGCCAGCAGCCTCACAGGGACCAGTTCACCCCTCCACTTT.